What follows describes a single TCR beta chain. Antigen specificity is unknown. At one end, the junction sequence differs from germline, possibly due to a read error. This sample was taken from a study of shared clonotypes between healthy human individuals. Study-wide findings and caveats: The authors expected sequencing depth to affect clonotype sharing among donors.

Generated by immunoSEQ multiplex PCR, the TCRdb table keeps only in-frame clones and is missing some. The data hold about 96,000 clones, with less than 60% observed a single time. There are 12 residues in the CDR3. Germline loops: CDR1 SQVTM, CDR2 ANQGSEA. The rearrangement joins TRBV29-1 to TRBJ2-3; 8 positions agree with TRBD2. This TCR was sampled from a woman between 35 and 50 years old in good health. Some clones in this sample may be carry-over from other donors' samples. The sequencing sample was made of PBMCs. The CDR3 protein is CSVSGSTDMQYF. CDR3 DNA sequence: TGCAGCGTTAGCGGGAGCACAGATATGCAGTATTTT.